This TCR beta chain was sequenced during a study of regulatory T cells in long-lasting Graves disease. Study in general: The criterion for persistent Graves' disease was over 5 years of antithyroid drugs with positive TSH receptor antibodies.

Combining iRepertoire HTBI primers with Arm-PCR of CDR3 regions, the authors built TCR beta libraries. TCRdb reanalysed the multiplex PCR reads using MiXCR and keeps one entry per CDR3 protein. The profile shows about 460,000 distinct CDR3 sequences, 20% to 25% of them singletons. This sample's time point: persistent/refractory GD, antithyroid drugs over 5 years with positive TRAb. The authors made the TCR library using RNA they extracted from PBMCs. The CDR3 spans 14 residues. Germline CDR1 is DFQATT and CDR2 is SNEGSKA (reference sequence). Deletions cut 6 bases from V and 2 bases from J, with 16 bases between.

This specimen was peripheral blood mononuclear cells (PBMCs), taken when the disease was refractory, from a patient treated with antithyroid drugs. The chain carries TRBV20-1 and TRBJ1-1; D not certain. The receptor was derived from a female donor with Graves disease. The CDR3 is CSAGDLNSNTEAFF. In DNA form, the CDR3 reads TGCAGTGCCGGCGATCTCAATTCCAACACTGAAGCTTTCTTT.